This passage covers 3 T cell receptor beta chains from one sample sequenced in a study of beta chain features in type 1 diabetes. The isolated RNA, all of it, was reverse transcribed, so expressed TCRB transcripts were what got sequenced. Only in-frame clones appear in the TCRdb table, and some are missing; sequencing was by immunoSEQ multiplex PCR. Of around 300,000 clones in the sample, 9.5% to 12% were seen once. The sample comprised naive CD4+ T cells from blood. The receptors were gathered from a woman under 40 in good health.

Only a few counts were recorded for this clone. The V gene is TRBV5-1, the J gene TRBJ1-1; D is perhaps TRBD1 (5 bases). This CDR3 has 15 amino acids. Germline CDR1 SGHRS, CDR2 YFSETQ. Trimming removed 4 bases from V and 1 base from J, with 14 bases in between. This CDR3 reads CASSETARANTEAFF. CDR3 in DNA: TGCGCCAGCAGCGAAACTGCCAGGGCGAACACTGAAGCTTTCTTT.

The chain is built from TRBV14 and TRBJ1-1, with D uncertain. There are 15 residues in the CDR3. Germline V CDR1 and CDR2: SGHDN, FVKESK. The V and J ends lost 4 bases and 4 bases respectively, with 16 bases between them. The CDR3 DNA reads TGTGCCAGCAGCCCCTCTCATCGGGGTGGCACTGAAGCTTTCTTT. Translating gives CASSPSHRGGTEAFF.

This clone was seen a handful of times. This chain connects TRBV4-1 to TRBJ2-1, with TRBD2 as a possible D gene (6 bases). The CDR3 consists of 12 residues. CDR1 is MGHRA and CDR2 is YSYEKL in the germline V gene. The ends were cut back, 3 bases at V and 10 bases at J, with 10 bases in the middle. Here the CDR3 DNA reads TGCGCCAGCAGCCAGCTAGCGTACGAGCAGTTCTTC. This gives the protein CASSQLAYEQFF.